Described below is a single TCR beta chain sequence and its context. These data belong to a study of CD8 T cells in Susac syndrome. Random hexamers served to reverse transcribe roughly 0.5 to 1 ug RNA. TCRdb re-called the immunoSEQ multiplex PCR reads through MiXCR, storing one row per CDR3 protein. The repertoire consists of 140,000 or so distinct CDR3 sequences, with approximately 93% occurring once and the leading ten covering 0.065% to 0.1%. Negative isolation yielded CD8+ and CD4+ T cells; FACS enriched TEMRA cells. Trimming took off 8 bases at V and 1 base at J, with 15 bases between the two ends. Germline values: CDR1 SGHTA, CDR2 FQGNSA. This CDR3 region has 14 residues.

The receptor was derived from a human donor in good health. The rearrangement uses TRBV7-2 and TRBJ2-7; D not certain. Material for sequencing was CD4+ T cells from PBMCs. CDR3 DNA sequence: TGTGCCAGCGGTTCCGCCGGTCTTTCCTACGAGCAGTACTTC. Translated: CASGSAGLSYEQYF.